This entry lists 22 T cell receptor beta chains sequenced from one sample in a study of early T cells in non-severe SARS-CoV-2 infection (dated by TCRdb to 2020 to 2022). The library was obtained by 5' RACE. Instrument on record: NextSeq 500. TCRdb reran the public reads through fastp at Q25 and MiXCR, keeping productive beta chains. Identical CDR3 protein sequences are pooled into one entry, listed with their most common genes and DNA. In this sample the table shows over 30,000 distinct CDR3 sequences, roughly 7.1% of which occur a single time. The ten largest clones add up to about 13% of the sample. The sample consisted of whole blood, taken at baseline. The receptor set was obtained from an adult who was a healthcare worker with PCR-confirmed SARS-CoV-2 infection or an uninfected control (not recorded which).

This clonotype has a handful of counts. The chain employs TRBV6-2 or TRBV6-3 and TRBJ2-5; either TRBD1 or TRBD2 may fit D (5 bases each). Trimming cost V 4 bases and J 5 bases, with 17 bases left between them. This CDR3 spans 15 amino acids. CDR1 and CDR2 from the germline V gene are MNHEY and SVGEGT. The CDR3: CASSSGTGRSETQYF. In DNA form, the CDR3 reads TGTGCCAGCAGTTCCGGGACGGGCCGCTCGGAGACCCAGTACTTC.

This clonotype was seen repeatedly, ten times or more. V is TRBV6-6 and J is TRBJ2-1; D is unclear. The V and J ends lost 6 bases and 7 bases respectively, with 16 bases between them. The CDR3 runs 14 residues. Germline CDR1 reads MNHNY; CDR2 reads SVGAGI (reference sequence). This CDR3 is CASRSPRVRNEQFF. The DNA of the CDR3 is TGTGCCAGCAGGTCACCTAGGGTGCGAAATGAGCAGTTCTTC.

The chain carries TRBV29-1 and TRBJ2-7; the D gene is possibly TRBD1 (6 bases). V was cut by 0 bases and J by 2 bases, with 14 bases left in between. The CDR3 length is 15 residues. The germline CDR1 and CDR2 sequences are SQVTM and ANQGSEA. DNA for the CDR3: TGCAGCGTTGAAGATAACCGGGACAAGACCTACGAGCAGTACTTC. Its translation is CSVEDNRDKTYEQYF.

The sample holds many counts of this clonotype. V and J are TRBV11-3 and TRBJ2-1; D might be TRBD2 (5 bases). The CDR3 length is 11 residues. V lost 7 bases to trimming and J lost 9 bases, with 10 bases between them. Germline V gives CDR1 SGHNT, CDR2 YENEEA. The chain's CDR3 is CASIQEGEQFF. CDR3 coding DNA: TGTGCCAGCATCCAAGAGGGTGAGCAGTTCTTC.

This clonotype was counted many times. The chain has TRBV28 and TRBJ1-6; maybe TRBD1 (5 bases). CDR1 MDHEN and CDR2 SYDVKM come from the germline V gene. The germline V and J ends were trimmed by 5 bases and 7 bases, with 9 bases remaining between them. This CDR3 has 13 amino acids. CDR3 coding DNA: TGTGCCAGCAGTCCCGGGGGGAATTCACCCCTCCACTTT. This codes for CASSPGGNSPLHF.

The CDR3 coding sequence is TGCAGTGCCACTAGCGGGCACGCGAACACCGGGGAGCTGTTTTTT. This encodes CSATSGHANTGELFF. V is TRBV20-1 and J is TRBJ2-2; 9 bases agree with TRBD2. V shed 6 bases and J 0 bases; nucleotides not matched to a gene: 5. The CDR3 runs to 15 residues. CDR1 is DFQATT, CDR2 SNEGSKA, per germline (reference sequence).

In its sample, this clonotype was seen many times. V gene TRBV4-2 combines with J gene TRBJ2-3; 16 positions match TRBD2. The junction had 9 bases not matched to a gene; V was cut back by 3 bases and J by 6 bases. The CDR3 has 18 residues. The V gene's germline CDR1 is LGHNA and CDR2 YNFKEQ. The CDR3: CASSHSYPGLAGGDTQYF. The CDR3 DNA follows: TGTGCCAGCAGCCACTCCTACCCGGGACTAGCGGGAGGGGATACGCAGTATTTT.

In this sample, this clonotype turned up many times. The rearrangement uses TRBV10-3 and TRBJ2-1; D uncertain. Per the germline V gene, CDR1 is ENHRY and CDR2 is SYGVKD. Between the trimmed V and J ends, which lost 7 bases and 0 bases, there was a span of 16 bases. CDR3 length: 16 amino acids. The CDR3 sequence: CAITQTAGPSYNEQFF. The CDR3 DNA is TGTGCCATCACCCAAACAGCAGGACCCTCCTACAATGAGCAGTTCTTC.

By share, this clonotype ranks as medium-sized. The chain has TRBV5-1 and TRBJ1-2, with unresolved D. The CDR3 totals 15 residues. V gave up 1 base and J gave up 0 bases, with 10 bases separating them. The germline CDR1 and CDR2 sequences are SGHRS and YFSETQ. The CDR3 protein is CASSLRPDANYGYTF. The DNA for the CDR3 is TGCGCCAGCAGCTTGAGACCCGATGCTAACTATGGCTACACCTTC.

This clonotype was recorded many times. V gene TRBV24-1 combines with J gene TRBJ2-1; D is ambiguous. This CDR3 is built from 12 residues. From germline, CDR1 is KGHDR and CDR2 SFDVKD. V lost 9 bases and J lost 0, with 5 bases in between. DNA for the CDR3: TGTGCCACCCAGAGCTCCTACAATGAGCAGTTCTTC. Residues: CATQSSYNEQFF.

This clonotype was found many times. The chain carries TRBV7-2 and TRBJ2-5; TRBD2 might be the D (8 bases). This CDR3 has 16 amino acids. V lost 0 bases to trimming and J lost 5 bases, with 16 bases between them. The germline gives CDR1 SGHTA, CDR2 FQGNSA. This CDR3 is CASSLAHRGGGETQYF. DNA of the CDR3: TGTGCCAGCAGCTTAGCCCACAGGGGCGGGGGGGAGACCCAGTACTTC.

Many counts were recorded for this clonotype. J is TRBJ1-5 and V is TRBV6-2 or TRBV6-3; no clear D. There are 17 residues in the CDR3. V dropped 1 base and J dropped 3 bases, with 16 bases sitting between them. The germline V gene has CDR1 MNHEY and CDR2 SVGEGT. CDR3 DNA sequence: TGTGCCAGCAGTTACTTATATTCCCCAGGCAACAATCAGCCCCAGCATTTT. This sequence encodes CASSYLYSPGNNQPQHF.

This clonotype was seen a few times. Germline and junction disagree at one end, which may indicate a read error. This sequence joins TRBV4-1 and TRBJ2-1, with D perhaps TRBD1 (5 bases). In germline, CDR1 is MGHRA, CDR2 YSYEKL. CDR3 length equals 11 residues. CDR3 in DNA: TGCGCCAGCAGCCAATTTCAGGGTGTGATCTTC. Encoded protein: CASSQFQGVIF.

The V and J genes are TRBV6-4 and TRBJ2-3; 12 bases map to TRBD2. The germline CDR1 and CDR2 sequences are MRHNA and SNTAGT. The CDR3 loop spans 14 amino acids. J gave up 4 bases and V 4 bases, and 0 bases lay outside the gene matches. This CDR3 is CASSGLAGADTQYF. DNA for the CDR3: TGTGCCAGCAGTGGACTAGCGGGAGCAGATACGCAGTATTTT.

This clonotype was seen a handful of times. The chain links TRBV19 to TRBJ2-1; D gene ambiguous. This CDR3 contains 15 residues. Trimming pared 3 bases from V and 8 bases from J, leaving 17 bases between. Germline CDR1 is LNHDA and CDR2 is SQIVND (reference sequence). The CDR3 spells CASSIVKVHLYEQFF. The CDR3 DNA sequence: TGTGCCAGTAGTATTGTCAAGGTTCATCTTTATGAGCAGTTCTTC.

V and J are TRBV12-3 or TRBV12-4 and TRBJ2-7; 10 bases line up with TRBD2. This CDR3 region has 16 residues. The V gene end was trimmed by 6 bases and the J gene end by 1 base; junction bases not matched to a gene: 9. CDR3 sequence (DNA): TGTGCCAGCAGCTACCGAAGGACTAGCGGATCCTACGAGCAGTACTTC. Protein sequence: CASSYRRTSGSYEQYF.

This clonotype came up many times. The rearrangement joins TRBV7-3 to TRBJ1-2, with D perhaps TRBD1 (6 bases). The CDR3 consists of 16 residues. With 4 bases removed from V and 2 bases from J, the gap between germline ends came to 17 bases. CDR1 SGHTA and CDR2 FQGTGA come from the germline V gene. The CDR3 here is CASSYWSRDTNYGYTF. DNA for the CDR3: TGTGCCAGCAGCTATTGGTCCCGGGACACGAACTATGGCTACACCTTC.

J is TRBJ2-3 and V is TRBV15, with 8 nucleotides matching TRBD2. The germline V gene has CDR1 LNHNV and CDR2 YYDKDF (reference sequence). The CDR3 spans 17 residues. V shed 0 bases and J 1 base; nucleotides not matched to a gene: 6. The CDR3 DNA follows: TGTGCCACCAGCAGAGATCTCAGCGGGAGTGGCACAGATACGCAGTATTTT. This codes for CATSRDLSGSGTDTQYF.

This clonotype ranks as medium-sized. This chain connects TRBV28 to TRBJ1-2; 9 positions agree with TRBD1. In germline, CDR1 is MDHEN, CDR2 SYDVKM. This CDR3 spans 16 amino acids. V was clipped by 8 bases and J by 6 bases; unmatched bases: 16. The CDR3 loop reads CASGNLGGQGGNGYTF. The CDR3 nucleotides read TGTGCCAGCGGGAATTTGGGGGGACAGGGAGGCAATGGCTACACCTTC.

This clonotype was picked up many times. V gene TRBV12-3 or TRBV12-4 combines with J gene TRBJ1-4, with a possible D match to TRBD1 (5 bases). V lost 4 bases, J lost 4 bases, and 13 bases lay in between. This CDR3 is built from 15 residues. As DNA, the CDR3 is TGTGCCAGCAGTTCGTATGACAGCGATAATGAAAAACTGTTTTTT. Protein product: CASSSYDSDNEKLFF.

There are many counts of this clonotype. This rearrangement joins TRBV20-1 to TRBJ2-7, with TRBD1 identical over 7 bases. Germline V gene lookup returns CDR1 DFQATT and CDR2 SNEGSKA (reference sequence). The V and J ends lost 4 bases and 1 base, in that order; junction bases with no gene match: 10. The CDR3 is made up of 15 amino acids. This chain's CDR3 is CSAMTPGQCSYEQYF. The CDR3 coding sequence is TGCAGTGCTATGACGCCGGGACAGTGTTCCTACGAGCAGTACTTC.

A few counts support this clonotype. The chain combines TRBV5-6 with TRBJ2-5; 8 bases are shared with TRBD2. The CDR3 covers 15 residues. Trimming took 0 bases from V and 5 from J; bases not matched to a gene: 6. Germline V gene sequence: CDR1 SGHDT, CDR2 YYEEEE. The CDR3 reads CASSLGTSLVETQYF. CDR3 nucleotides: TGTGCCAGCAGCTTGGGGACTAGCCTCGTCGAGACCCAGTACTTC.